These T cell receptor beta chains were read from a single sample in a study of cytomegalovirus exposure and HLA in healthy donors. Repertoires were generated with immunoSEQ multiplex PCR, while TCRdb's copy carries only in-frame clones and drops some. Among approximately 120,000 clones, around 75% were seen once, and the ten largest hold 7.5% to 9.5%. The specimen was PBMCs. The receptors were gathered from a woman between 50 and 59 years old in good health and CMV-seropositive. Each CDR3 is given with its conserved first and last residue. Each record gives: D gene, J gene, V gene, clone size, CDR3 DNA, CDR3 protein. A D gene is named only where the DNA matches it firmly. Only part of the rows carry a size: once, few, many, or a class if the clone is expanded.

D gene: .; J gene: TRBJ2-5; V gene: TRBV28; clone size: .; CDR3 DNA: TGTGCCAGCAGCTTCCCGTTGGAGACCCAGTACTTC; CDR3 protein: CASSFPLETQYF
D gene: .; J gene: TRBJ2-1; V gene: TRBV9; clone size: .; CDR3 DNA: TGTGCCAGCAGCGTGACTATAGGCTCCTACAATGAGCAGTTCTTC; CDR3 protein: CASSVTIGSYNEQFF
D gene: .; J gene: TRBJ1-1; V gene: TRBV6-5; clone size: .; CDR3 DNA: TGTGCCACGACGACAGGCAGGCAAGGATGGACTGAAGCTTTCTTT; CDR3 protein: CATTTGRQGWTEAFF
D gene: .; J gene: TRBJ1-3; V gene: TRBV6-5; clone size: few; CDR3 DNA: TGTGCCAGCAGTTCATCAGTGAATTCTGGAAACACCATATATTTT; CDR3 protein: CASSSSVNSGNTIYF
D gene: TRBD2; J gene: TRBJ2-5; V gene: TRBV4-3; clone size: .; CDR3 DNA: TGCGCCAGCAGTCGGGGCGGGGGGGAAGAGACCCAGTACTTC; CDR3 protein: CASSRGGGEETQYF
D gene: TRBD2; J gene: TRBJ2-1; V gene: TRBV27; clone size: few; CDR3 DNA: TGTGCCAGCAGTTCGCCGCTAGCGGCGGCCTACAATGAGCAGTTCTTC; CDR3 protein: CASSSPLAAAYNEQFF
D gene: .; J gene: TRBJ2-6; V gene: TRBV27; clone size: .; CDR3 DNA: TGTGCCAGCAGTTTCTTGCGTAAGCACTCTGGGGCCAACGTCCTGACTTTC; CDR3 protein: CASSFLRKHSGANVLTF
D gene: TRBD1; J gene: TRBJ1-3; V gene: TRBV6-1; clone size: .; CDR3 DNA: TGTGCCAGCAGTAAGACAGGGGGAGAGGGAAACACCATATATTTT; CDR3 protein: CASSKTGGEGNTIYF
D gene: TRBD1; J gene: TRBJ2-7; V gene: TRBV18; clone size: .; CDR3 DNA: TGTGCCAGCTCACCGGCAAATGACAGGGACGGCGAGCAGTACTTC; CDR3 protein: CASSPANDRDGEQYF
D gene: .; J gene: TRBJ1-2; V gene: TRBV4-1; clone size: .; CDR3 DNA: TGCGCCAGCAGCCGAACCGGGACAATGGATGGCTACACCTTC; CDR3 protein: CASSRTGTMDGYTF
D gene: .; J gene: TRBJ1-1; V gene: TRBV27; clone size: few; CDR3 DNA: TGTGCCAGCAGTTTTAGGGGGAACACTGAAGCTTTCTTT; CDR3 protein: CASSFRGNTEAFF
D gene: TRBD2; J gene: TRBJ2-3; V gene: TRBV7-2; clone size: .; CDR3 DNA: TGTGCCAGCAGCCTTAGCGGGGGGCGCCCAGATACGCAGTATTTT; CDR3 protein: CASSLSGGRPDTQYF
D gene: TRBD1; J gene: TRBJ2-7; V gene: TRBV7-2; clone size: .; CDR3 DNA: TGTGCCAGCAGCTTAGAGGGGGCTAGTCGGTACGAGCAGTACTTC; CDR3 protein: CASSLEGASRYEQYF
D gene: TRBD2; J gene: TRBJ2-5; V gene: TRBV5-1; clone size: .; CDR3 DNA: TGCGCCAGCAGCTCCGGATATAGCGGGAGCGGGGAGACCCAGTACTTC; CDR3 protein: CASSSGYSGSGETQYF
D gene: TRBD1; J gene: TRBJ2-7; V gene: TRBV7-2; clone size: .; CDR3 DNA: TGTGCCAGCAGCTTAGTACGAGGGGGCGGCGAGCAGTACTTC; CDR3 protein: CASSLVRGGGEQYF
D gene: TRBD1; J gene: TRBJ2-1; V gene: TRBV15; clone size: .; CDR3 DNA: TGTGCCACCAGCACCGGGACAGGGTCCTACAATGAGCAGTTCTTC; CDR3 protein: CATSTGTGSYNEQFF
D gene: .; J gene: TRBJ2-3; V gene: TRBV2; clone size: .; CDR3 DNA: TGTGCCAGCAGCAACTCGGGACATAACACAGATACGCAGTATTTT; CDR3 protein: CASSNSGHNTDTQYF
D gene: TRBD2; J gene: TRBJ2-1; V gene: TRBV6-5; clone size: once; CDR3 DNA: TGTGCCAGCAGTTACGAGGTGGGACTAGACGCCACATCGCGGTTCTTC; CDR3 protein: CASSYEVGLDATSRFF
D gene: TRBD2; J gene: TRBJ2-3; V gene: TRBV2; clone size: .; CDR3 DNA: TGTGCCAGCAGGGGACTAGGATCGACGCAGTATTTT; CDR3 protein: CASRGLGSTQYF
D gene: .; J gene: TRBJ2-6; V gene: TRBV4-3; clone size: .; CDR3 DNA: TGCGCCAGCAGCCAAGAGTTATGGCCCGCAAACCCTTCTGGGGCCAACGTCCTGACTTTC; CDR3 protein: CASSQELWPANPSGANVLTF
D gene: .; J gene: TRBJ2-3; V gene: TRBV7-9; clone size: .; CDR3 DNA: TGTGCCAGCAGCCCACGACAGATCACAGATACGCAGTATTTT; CDR3 protein: CASSPRQITDTQYF
D gene: .; J gene: TRBJ1-1; V gene: TRBV7-6; clone size: .; CDR3 DNA: TGTGCCAGCAGCTTAGGAACAGAGAACACTGAAGCTTTCTTT; CDR3 protein: CASSLGTENTEAFF
D gene: .; J gene: TRBJ2-6; V gene: TRBV21-1; clone size: .; CDR3 DNA: TGTGCCAGCAGCAGGAACAGACAGACCTCTTCTTCTGGGGCCAACGTCCTGACTTTC; CDR3 protein: CASSRNRQTSSSGANVLTF
D gene: TRBD2; J gene: TRBJ2-5; V gene: TRBV4-3; clone size: .; CDR3 DNA: TGCGCCAGCAGCCAGGGGGTGGCTAGCGGATACCAAGAGACCCAGTACTTC; CDR3 protein: CASSQGVASGYQETQYF
D gene: TRBD1; J gene: TRBJ1-1; V gene: TRBV10-3; clone size: .; CDR3 DNA: TGTGCCATCAGTGTCGACAGGGGGCTCACTGAAGCTTTCTTT; CDR3 protein: CAISVDRGLTEAFF
D gene: .; J gene: TRBJ2-7; V gene: TRBV18; clone size: once; CDR3 DNA: TGTGCCAGCTCACCAGGAACAGGGACGCCCTACGAGCAGTACTTC; CDR3 protein: CASSPGTGTPYEQYF
D gene: .; J gene: TRBJ1-2; V gene: TRBV11-2; clone size: .; CDR3 DNA: TGTGCCAGCAGCTTAGTTGGGGGGAAAGGGGAAGGCTACACCTTC; CDR3 protein: CASSLVGGKGEGYTF
D gene: TRBD1; J gene: TRBJ1-1; V gene: TRBV5-6; clone size: .; CDR3 DNA: TGTGCCAGCAGCTTTGGGACAGGGAACCGTGAAGCTTTCTTT; CDR3 protein: CASSFGTGNREAFF
D gene: .; J gene: TRBJ2-1; V gene: TRBV7-3; clone size: .; CDR3 DNA: TGTGCCAGCAGCTTAAAGGGGTCCTTCGATGAGCAGTTCTTC; CDR3 protein: CASSLKGSFDEQFF
D gene: .; J gene: TRBJ1-3; V gene: TRBV30; clone size: few; CDR3 DNA: TGTGCCTGGAGCAGTTTGGGGGCCTGGGGAAACACCATATATTTT; CDR3 protein: CAWSSLGAWGNTIYF
D gene: .; J gene: TRBJ1-1; V gene: TRBV29-1; clone size: .; CDR3 DNA: TGCAGCGCGGGTGGGGTAGCGGTACTGAACACTGAAGCTTTCTTT; CDR3 protein: CSAGGVAVLNTEAFF
D gene: .; J gene: TRBJ2-7; V gene: TRBV6-6; clone size: .; CDR3 DNA: TGTGCCAGCAGCCCCCGGCAGGGGGGCTACGAGCAGTACTTC; CDR3 protein: CASSPRQGGYEQYF
D gene: .; J gene: TRBJ2-1; V gene: TRBV7-8; clone size: .; CDR3 DNA: TGTGCCAGCAGCTTATCGACAGGCTTATACAATGAGCAGTTCTTC; CDR3 protein: CASSLSTGLYNEQFF
D gene: TRBD2; J gene: TRBJ2-1; V gene: TRBV2; clone size: .; CDR3 DNA: TGTGCCAGCAGTCGGACTAGCGGGGAGCAGTTCTTC; CDR3 protein: CASSRTSGEQFF
D gene: TRBD2; J gene: TRBJ2-6; V gene: TRBV19; clone size: few; CDR3 DNA: TGTGCCAGTAGCCCCCCGGCTAGCGGGGTGGGGGGGGCCAACGTCCTGACTTTC; CDR3 protein: CASSPPASGVGGANVLTF
D gene: TRBD1; J gene: TRBJ1-1; V gene: TRBV2; clone size: .; CDR3 DNA: TGTGCCAGCAGGGACAGGGGCCTTACTGAAGCTTTCTTT; CDR3 protein: CASRDRGLTEAFF
D gene: .; J gene: TRBJ2-7; V gene: TRBV7-9; clone size: .; CDR3 DNA: TGTGCCAGCAGCTCTGTCTCCTACGAGCAGTACTTC; CDR3 protein: CASSSVSYEQYF